The 28 T cell receptor beta chains given below trace back to one sample, sequenced in a study of blood T cell repertoires in COVID-19. Libraries were prepared by immunoSEQ multiplex PCR; TCRdb keeps only in-frame clonotypes and omits some of them. The sample contains 200,000 or so clones, almost 80% of which appear only once. The sample was peripheral blood. These receptors were collected from a man aged 55 to 70 with active or convalescent COVID-19.

This chain links TRBV3-1 (or the pseudogene TRBV3-2) with TRBJ2-4, with TRBD2 matching 9 bases. This CDR3 comprises 18 residues. V trimming: 0 bases; J trimming: 2 bases; junction bases outside the gene matches: 8. Germline V lookup: CDR1 LGHDT, CDR2 YNNKEL (reference sequence). The CDR3 region has the DNA TGTGCCAGCAGCCAAGAAGGGCGGGGGGGTCTGCCCAAAAACATTCAGTACTTC. Amino acid sequence: CASSQEGRGGLPKNIQYF.

The V gene is TRBV6-2 or TRBV6-3, the J gene TRBJ2-7, with 13 bases matching TRBD2. The V gene end was trimmed by 4 bases and the J gene end by 3 bases; junction bases not matched to a gene: 3. Germline V lookup: CDR1 MNHEY, CDR2 SVGEGT. CDR3 length equals 15 residues. This CDR3 is CASSSGLAGFYEQYF. DNA for the CDR3: TGTGCCAGCAGTTCGGGACTAGCGGGATTCTACGAGCAGTACTTC.

The chain carries TRBV13 and TRBJ2-1, with 11 bases matching TRBD2. CDR3 length: 16 residues. The germline V gene encodes CDR1 PRHDT and CDR2 FYEKMQ (reference sequence). Trimming cost V 2 bases and J 10 bases; bases outside gene matches: 10. This CDR3 reads CASSLKLAGEGGEQFF. CDR3 DNA sequence: TGTGCCAGCAGCTTAAAACTAGCGGGAGAAGGGGGCGAGCAGTTCTTC. Supplemented by reference TRBV13 and TRBJ2-1, the full variable domain reads AAGVIQSPRHLIKEKRETATLKCYPIPRHDTVYWYQQGPGQDPQFLISFYEKMQSDKGSIPDRFSAQQFSDYHSELNMSSLELGDSALYFCASSLKLAGEGGEQFFGPGTRLTVL.

The V and J genes are TRBV6-2 or TRBV6-3 and TRBJ2-7, with 8 bases aligning to TRBD2. This CDR3 spans 14 amino acids. V lost 6 bases to trimming and J lost 4 bases; unmatched junction nucleotides: 8. CDR1 and CDR2 from the germline V gene are MNHEY and SVGEGT. The CDR3 DNA is TGTGCCAGCAGCCACCCCGGGAGGGAGTACGAGCAGTACTTC. Translation gives CASSHPGREYEQYF.

The V call is TRBV9, the J call TRBJ2-3; D perhaps matches TRBD1 (7 bases). Germline lookup yields CDR1 SGDLS and CDR2 YYNGEE. This CDR3 comprises 16 residues. V lost 6 bases, J lost 0 bases, and 17 bases lay in between. CDR3 sequence: CASTRAEGASTDTQYF. In DNA form, the CDR3 reads TGTGCCAGCACCCGAGCGGAGGGGGCTAGCACAGATACGCAGTATTTT. The full variable domain, its missing parts supplied by reference TRBV9 and TRBJ2-3, is DSGVTQTPKHLITATGQRVTLRCSPRSGDLSVYWYQQSLDQGLQFLIQYYNGEERAKGNILERFSAQQFPDLHSELNLSSLELGDSALYFCASTRAEGASTDTQYFGPGTRLTVL.

The rearrangement uses TRBV2 and TRBJ2-7, with 10 nucleotides matching TRBD2. V gave up 8 bases and J gave up 3 bases; unmatched junction bases: 4. Looked up from germline, CDR1 is SNHLY and CDR2 is FYNNEI. The CDR3 is 13 residues long. CDR3 nucleotide sequence: TGTGCCAGCCGGACTAGCGGAAACTACGAGCAGTACTTC. This codes for CASRTSGNYEQYF.

This clone showed up just a few times. The rearrangement uses TRBV6-6 and TRBJ2-1, with 13 bases matching TRBD2. Germline CDR1 MNHNY, CDR2 SVGAGI (reference sequence). This CDR3 is built from 15 residues. Losses at the gene ends were 5 bases for V and 7 bases for J; bases not matched to a gene: 5. CDR3 sequence: CASSPGTSGKNEQFF. The CDR3 DNA follows: TGTGCCAGCAGTCCTGGGACTAGCGGGAAAAATGAGCAGTTCTTC.

The rearrangement joins TRBV4-2 to TRBJ1-3; a weak D match, TRBD1 (5 bases). Germline lookup yields CDR1 LGHNA and CDR2 YNFKEQ. The V end was cut by 0 bases, the J end by 9 bases, with 9 bases between. The length of the CDR3 is 13 residues. The CDR3 spells CASSQDMGGTIYF. Written as DNA, the CDR3 is TGTGCCAGCAGCCAAGATATGGGGGGCACCATATATTTT.

CDR3 sequence: CASSIKHLNTEAFF. CDR3 bases: TGTGCCAGTAGTATAAAACACCTGAACACTGAAGCTTTCTTT. The chain uses TRBV19 and TRBJ1-1; D remains ambiguous. CDR3 length: 14 amino acids. V lost 2 bases and J lost 0, with 7 bases in between. Per the germline V gene, CDR1 is LNHDA and CDR2 is SQIVND (reference sequence).

A single count supports this clone. The chain links TRBV5-5 to TRBJ2-5; the match to TRBD1 covers 8 bases. The V and J ends lost 4 bases and 4 bases, in that order; junction bases with no gene match: 9. The CDR3 sequence is 15 residues long. Germline V gene lookup returns CDR1 SGHKS and CDR2 YYEKEE (reference sequence). In DNA, the CDR3 is TGTGCCAGCAGCGCCTGGACAGGGTCTGGAGAGACCCAGTACTTC. Translated, it gives CASSAWTGSGETQYF. Drawing the rest from reference TRBV5-5 and TRBJ2-5, the complete variable domain is DAGVTQSPTHLIKTRGQQVTLRCSPISGHKSVSWYQQVLGQGPQFIFQYYEKEERGRGNFPDRFSARQFPNYSSELNVNALLLGDSALYLCASSAWTGSGETQYFGPGTRLLVL.

Notes on this clone: Other DNA sequences in the same sample also yield this CDR3. J is TRBJ2-1 and V is TRBV5-1, with TRBD1 as a possible D gene (6 bases). The CDR3 runs to 12 residues. V was cut by 4 bases and J by 5 bases, with 7 bases left in between. The germline CDR1 and CDR2 sequences are SGHRS and YFSETQ. CDR3 sequence reads: CASSRQDNEQFF. In DNA form, the CDR3 reads TGCGCCAGCAGCCGACAGGACAATGAGCAGTTCTTC. The full variable domain, with the rest looked up from reference TRBV5-1 and TRBJ2-1, is KAGVTQTPRYLIKTRGQQVTLSCSPISGHRSVSWYQQTPGQGLQFLFEYFSETQRNKGNFPGRFSGRQFSNSRSEMNVSTLELGDSALYLCASSRQDNEQFFGPGTRLTVL.

The chain links TRBV28 to TRBJ1-1; 7 positions agree with TRBD1. The CDR3 length is 16 residues. The V segment lost 1 base and the J segment 4 bases; nucleotides outside the gene matches: 9. CDR1 and CDR2 (germline): MDHEN, SYDVKM. The DNA for the CDR3 is TGTGCCAGCAGTTTATCCTCCCCAGGGGGTTTCACTGAAGCTTTCTTT. This codes for CASSLSSPGGFTEAFF.

CDR3 in DNA: TGTGCCAGCACCCTAAACGGAGGAGGCGAAAAACTGTTTTTT. It translates to CASTLNGGGEKLFF. This sequence joins TRBV6-6 and TRBJ1-4; D gene unclear. This CDR3 spans 14 amino acids. CDR1 is MNHNY and CDR2 is SVGAGI in the germline V gene (reference sequence). V was trimmed by 7 bases and J by 8 bases, leaving 17 bases between them.

The CDR3 is CASSSQVGVGNEQFF. CDR3 DNA sequence: TGTGCCAGCAGTTCCCAGGTGGGAGTAGGAAATGAGCAGTTCTTC. V is TRBV6-1 and J is TRBJ2-1; tentatively, D is TRBD2 (5 bases). The ends were cut back, 5 bases at V and 7 bases at J, with 18 bases in the middle. There are 15 residues in the CDR3. The germline gives CDR1 MNHNS, CDR2 SASEGT.

The chain recombines TRBV9 with TRBJ1-1; no clear D gene. The germline gives CDR1 SGDLS, CDR2 YYNGEE. V shed 0 bases and J shed 4 bases, with 10 bases lying between them. This CDR3 contains 14 residues. The chain's CDR3 is CASSVAGSGTEAFF. The DNA for the CDR3 is TGTGCCAGCAGCGTAGCTGGGAGCGGCACTGAAGCTTTCTTT.

The chain couples TRBV27 to TRBJ1-2; D unresolved. The V and J ends lost 6 bases and 4 bases respectively, with 9 bases between them. Germline CDR1 and CDR2: MNHEY and SMNVEV (reference sequence). CDR3 size: 12 residues. CDR3 protein: CASRAGAYGYTF. The CDR3 coding sequence is TGTGCCAGCAGGGCGGGAGCCTATGGCTACACCTTC.

The V and J genes are TRBV28 and TRBJ1-5; 10 bases align to TRBD1. The CDR3 runs 12 residues. Germline lookup yields CDR1 MDHEN and CDR2 SYDVKM. The CDR3 reads CQDRGLRQPQHF. The CDR3 bases are TGTCAAGACAGGGGGCTACGTCAGCCCCAGCATTTT. Together with reference TRBV28 and TRBJ1-5, the CDR3 gives the full variable domain: DVKVTQSSRYLVKRTGEKVFLECVQDMDHENMFWYRQDPGLGLRLIYFSYDVKMKEKGDIPEGYSVSREKKERFSLILESASTNQTSMYLCQDRGLRQPQHFGDGTRLSIL.

The CDR3 region is CASSIRPGQGNSPLHF. The CDR3 region has the DNA TGTGCCAGCAGCATCCGACCGGGACAGGGTAATTCACCCCTCCACTTT. This chain uses TRBV7-2 with TRBJ1-6, with TRBD1 matching over 9 bases. V was pared by 5 bases and J by 6 bases, with 8 bases of the junction left unmatched. From germline, CDR1 is SGHTA and CDR2 FQGNSA. This CDR3 comprises 16 residues.

The chain joins TRBV15 to TRBJ2-3; TRBD2 matches at 10 bases. The CDR3 spans 15 residues. Germline trimming cut 5 bases from V and 2 bases from J; bases unmatched to any gene: 4. The V gene's germline CDR1 is LNHNV and CDR2 YYDKDF (reference sequence). CDR3 in amino acids: CATSEAGGPTDTQYF. Here the CDR3 DNA reads TGTGCCACCAGCGAAGCGGGAGGGCCCACAGATACGCAGTATTTT.

This chain links TRBV18 with TRBJ2-3; the match to TRBD1 covers 10 bases. V dropped 1 base and J dropped 9; count of bases not matched to a gene: 1. Germline V lookup: CDR1 KGHSH, CDR2 LQKENI. The CDR3 runs 13 residues. DNA of the CDR3: TGTGCCAGCTCACCACGGGACAGGGGAACGCAGTATTTT. Protein product: CASSPRDRGTQYF.

The rearrangement uses TRBV30 and TRBJ2-7, with D tentatively TRBD1 (7 bases). The length of the CDR3 is 14 residues. Trimming shortened V by 3 bases and J by 7 bases, and 19 bases separated the two germline ends. Per the germline V gene, CDR1 is GTSNPN and CDR2 is SVGIG (reference sequence). The CDR3 DNA is TGTGCCTGGAGGTATCAGGGGGGCCGCGGGGAGCAGTACTTC. Protein: CAWRYQGGRGEQYF.

The chain uses TRBV7-2 and TRBJ2-1; TRBD1 matches at 7 bases. The CDR3 has 15 residues. Germline V CDR1 and CDR2: SGHTA, FQGNSA. V trimming: 0 bases; J trimming: 5 bases; junction bases outside the gene matches: 4. In nucleotides, the CDR3 is TGTGCCAGCAGCTTAGCCGGGACAGATAACAATGAGCAGTTCTTC. Protein product: CASSLAGTDNNEQFF.

The chain is built from TRBV29-1 and TRBJ1-2; D is undetermined. The CDR3 loop spans 14 amino acids. V was trimmed by 1 base and J by 8 bases, leaving 17 bases between them. Germline V gives CDR1 SQVTM, CDR2 ANQGSEA. The DNA for the CDR3 is TGCAGCGTTGAAGCTTCCAATACCCCGGGGGGCTACACCTTC. It translates to CSVEASNTPGGYTF.

J is TRBJ2-1 and V is TRBV20-1, with D uncertain. The germline V gene encodes CDR1 DFQATT and CDR2 SNEGSKA (reference sequence). The CDR3 spans 11 residues. Trimming removed 1 base at V and 11 bases at J, with 9 bases between. CDR3 sequence (DNA): TGCAGTGCTAGAGTAGAGGTGAAGCAGTTCTTC. The encoded protein is CSARVEVKQFF.

This clone was seen a few times. The V call is TRBV12-3 or TRBV12-4, the J call TRBJ2-3; D unresolved. This CDR3 spans 12 amino acids. V gave up 5 bases and J gave up 3 bases, with 6 bases separating them. The CDR3 loop is CASSRLTDTQYF. CDR3 coding DNA: TGTGCCAGCAGTCGCCTAACAGATACGCAGTATTTT.

The CDR3 loop is CASSPTGSDTGELFF. CDR3 DNA: TGTGCCAGCTCACCAACGGGGTCCGACACCGGGGAGCTGTTTTTT. The chain carries TRBV18 and TRBJ2-2, with D tentatively TRBD2 (5 bases). Deletions cut 2 bases from V and 3 bases from J, with 10 bases between. Germline CDR1 reads KGHSH; CDR2 reads LQKENI. The CDR3 totals 15 residues.

The gene calls are TRBV19 and TRBJ1-5, with a possible D match to TRBD1 (6 bases). Trimming removed 5 bases at V and 6 bases at J, with 14 bases between. The CDR3 loop spans 14 amino acids. Germline loops: CDR1 LNHDA, CDR2 SQIVND (reference sequence). CDR3 sequence: CASSPLRGGQPQHF. As DNA, the CDR3 is TGTGCCAGTAGTCCTCTCAGGGGCGGTCAGCCCCAGCATTTT.

This clone was found a few times. The V gene is TRBV10-3, the J gene TRBJ2-1; no firm D call. Germline V gene lookup returns CDR1 ENHRY and CDR2 SYGVKD. Deletions cut 2 bases from V and 13 bases from J, with 12 bases between. The CDR3 totals 12 residues. The CDR3 spells CAISEGQLTQFF. DNA for the CDR3: TGTGCCATCAGTGAGGGCCAGTTAACACAGTTCTTC.